The 10 T cell receptor beta chains reported below all come from one sample, sequenced in a study of blood T cells in healthy people across ages. A second PCR of 7 to 11 cycles used a sample-barcoded 5' primer and a J-beta primer mix. TCRdb re-derived calls from the 5' RACE reads in MiXCR, one entry per CDR3 protein. The sample lists 600,000 to 1,000,000 distinct CDR3 sequences, 20% to 25% occurring once. Another study also made use of these data, one on T cells of mothers and their children.

The material sequenced was blood. The receptors shown here come from a boy younger than 18 in good health.

This chain links TRBV7-2 with TRBJ2-5; D uncertain. The V and J ends lost 5 bases and 5 bases respectively, with 9 bases between them. The CDR3 runs to 12 residues. The germline gives CDR1 SGHTA, CDR2 FQGNSA. The CDR3 DNA follows: TGTGCCAGCAGCAGGGCGCGGGAGACCCAGTACTTC. This gives the protein CASSRARETQYF. Supplemented by reference TRBV7-2 and TRBJ2-5, the full variable domain reads GAGVSQSPSNKVTEKGKDVELRCDPISGHTALYWYRQSLGQGLEFLIYFQGNSAPDKSGLPSDRFSAERTGGSVSTLTIQRTQQEDSAVYLCASSRARETQYFGPGTRLLVL.

The chain combines TRBV29-1 with TRBJ2-1; possibly TRBD2 for D (6 bases). Germline-derived CDR1 and CDR2 are SQVTM and ANQGSEA. Trimming cost V 2 bases and J 8 bases, with 16 bases left between them. This CDR3 comprises 14 residues. The CDR3, as DNA: TGCAGCGTTGAATCGGAGGGTGGGGTGGATGAGCAGTTCTTC. Amino acids: CSVESEGGVDEQFF.

This clonotype was picked up a small number of times. V gene TRBV7-2 combines with J gene TRBJ1-2; D call uncertain. Germline V gives CDR1 SGHTA, CDR2 FQGNSA. Between the trimmed V and J ends, which lost 1 base and 6 bases, there was a span of 12 bases. This CDR3 is 14 amino acids long. CDR3: CASSLVDKEDGYTF. CDR3 bases: TGTGCCAGCAGCTTAGTAGATAAAGAAGATGGCTACACCTTC.

This chain joins TRBV3-1 and TRBJ2-3; 9 nucleotides agree with TRBD2. V shed 7 bases and J 2 bases; nucleotides not matched to a gene: 13. Germline CDR1 is LGHDT and CDR2 is YNNKEL (reference sequence). The length of the CDR3 is 17 residues. The CDR3 DNA is TGTGCCAGCACCTCCTGGCGGGAGGGCCGAGACACAGATACGCAGTATTTT. Encoded protein: CASTSWREGRDTDTQYF.

Only a few counts were recorded for this clonotype. The chain couples TRBV5-1 to TRBJ1-5; 7 bases fit TRBD1. This CDR3 spans 16 amino acids. Germline CDR1 is SGHRS and CDR2 is YFSETQ. V trimming: 2 bases; J trimming: 5 bases; junction bases outside the gene matches: 10. The CDR3 protein is CASSFGVAGGHQPQHF. The CDR3 bases are TGCGCCAGCAGCTTCGGTGTGGCAGGGGGTCATCAGCCCCAGCATTTT.

This clonotype was detected a few times. The chain couples TRBV6-2 or TRBV6-3 to TRBJ2-7, with a weak D call TRBD1 (6 bases). V shed 7 bases and J shed 4 bases, with 14 bases lying between them. Germline V gene sequence: CDR1 MNHEY, CDR2 SVGEGT. This CDR3 comprises 13 residues. Here the CDR3 DNA reads TGTGCCAGCAAGGGACAAGGAGAATACGAGCAGTACTTC. Translation: CASKGQGEYEQYF.

V is TRBV12-3 or TRBV12-4 and J is TRBJ2-1; 10 bases align to TRBD2. V lost 3 bases to trimming and J lost 4 bases; unmatched junction nucleotides: 3. The CDR3 has 15 amino acids. CDR3 amino acids: CASSFSSGSYNEQFF. The CDR3 DNA reads as TGTGCCAGCAGTTTCTCTAGCGGGAGTTACAATGAGCAGTTCTTC.

This clonotype has a count of ten or more. This sequence joins TRBV9 and TRBJ1-1, with no clear D. The CDR3 is made up of 17 amino acids. Per the germline V gene, CDR1 is SGDLS and CDR2 is YYNGEE. Trimming shortened V by 4 bases and J by 0 bases, and 19 bases separated the two germline ends. CDR3 coding DNA: TGTGCCAGCAGCTCCAACATGGGGTTGGCGATGAACACTGAAGCTTTCTTT. It encodes CASSSNMGLAMNTEAFF.

This clonotype was seen a handful of times. The V gene is TRBV16, the J gene TRBJ1-4, with D unresolved. The CDR3 is 16 amino acids. Germline assignment: CDR1 KGHSY and CDR2 FQNENV. Trimming cost V 3 bases and J 5 bases, with 16 bases left between them. In DNA form, the CDR3 reads TGTGCCAGCAGCCAGAGCATAGGTCGAGGCAATGAAAAACTGTTTTTT. Translated: CASSQSIGRGNEKLFF. The full variable domain, completed using reference TRBV16 and TRBJ1-4, is GEEVAQTPKHLVRGEGQKAKLYCAPIKGHSYVFWYQQVLKNEFKFLISFQNENVFDETGMPKERFSAKCLPNSPCSLEIQATKLEDSAVYFCASSQSIGRGNEKLFFGSGTQLSVL.

This rearrangement joins TRBV2 to TRBJ2-5; 12 nucleotides align to TRBD2. V lost 4 bases and J lost 1; bases outside the gene matches: 10. Looked up from germline, CDR1 is SNHLY and CDR2 is FYNNEI. The length of the CDR3 is 18 residues. CDR3 residues: CASSVTSGGPMSQETQYF. The CDR3 DNA reads as TGTGCCAGCAGTGTGACTAGCGGGGGCCCTATGTCCCAAGAGACCCAGTACTTC.